The 14 T cell receptor beta chains below come from one sample, sequenced in a study of blood T cell repertoires in COVID-19. Generated by immunoSEQ multiplex PCR, the TCRdb table keeps only in-frame clones and is missing some. The sample lists over 130,000 clones; less than 90% were seen once. The sample was peripheral blood. The receptor set was obtained from a human donor with COVID-19, enrolled during active disease. The donor label of this sample is uncertain.

This chain links TRBV28 with TRBJ2-3, with D possibly being TRBD1 (5 bases). CDR3 size: 14 residues. In germline, CDR1 is MDHEN, CDR2 SYDVKM. Trimming pared 5 bases from V and 0 bases from J, leaving 9 bases between. CDR3 nucleotides: TGTGCCAGCAGTCTTCCAGGGAGCACAGATACGCAGTATTTT. Protein sequence: CASSLPGSTDTQYF.

The V and J genes are TRBV7-9 and TRBJ2-7, with a possible D match to TRBD2 (6 bases). The germline CDR1 and CDR2 sequences are SEHNR and FQNEAQ (reference sequence). The CDR3 has 15 amino acids. V dropped 5 bases and J dropped 5 bases, with 19 bases sitting between them. This CDR3 reads CASSPTMEGSNEQYF. DNA for the CDR3: TGTGCCAGCAGCCCTACGATGGAGGGTTCAAACGAGCAGTACTTC.

The chain uses TRBV3-1 (or the pseudogene TRBV3-2) and TRBJ1-5, with D possibly TRBD1 on 5 matching bases. The CDR3 runs to 14 residues. CDR1 and CDR2 from the germline V gene are LGHDT and YNNKEL (reference sequence). V lost 0 bases, J lost 6 bases, and 9 bases lay in between. The CDR3 DNA reads TGTGCCAGCAGCCAAGACTCGGGGGGTCAGCCCCAGCATTTT. Protein product: CASSQDSGGQPQHF.

The J gene is TRBJ2-3, the V gene TRBV28, with 7 bases aligning to TRBD2. Germline V lookup: CDR1 MDHEN, CDR2 SYDVKM. CDR3 length equals 15 residues. Trimming at V came to 6 bases and at J to 2 bases, leaving 8 bases not matched to a gene. Here the CDR3 reads CASSRPGTTTDTQYF. CDR3 coding DNA: TGTGCCAGCAGCCGCCCCGGGACTACCACAGATACGCAGTATTTT.

The rearrangement joins TRBV7-9 to TRBJ1-2, with 8 nucleotides matching TRBD1. V was pared by 2 bases and J by 7 bases, with 6 bases of the junction left unmatched. Germline V CDR1 and CDR2: SEHNR, FQNEAQ (reference sequence). This CDR3 spans 14 amino acids. Here the CDR3 DNA reads TGTGCCAGCAGCTTACACCAGGGGGCTTCTGGCTACACCTTC. As protein: CASSLHQGASGYTF.

This clone was counted only a few times. This chain uses TRBV11-2 with TRBJ2-6, with TRBD2 identical over 7 bases. CDR1 SGHAT and CDR2 FQNNGV come from the germline V gene. The CDR3 loop spans 15 amino acids. V gave up 6 bases and J gave up 4 bases; unmatched junction bases: 6. As DNA, the CDR3 is TGTGCCAGCAGTCACCTGACTAGCGGGGCCAACGTCCTGACTTTC. Amino acids: CASSHLTSGANVLTF. The full variable domain, with the rest looked up from reference TRBV11-2 and TRBJ2-6, is EAGVAQSPRYKIIEKRQSVAFWCNPISGHATLYWYQQILGQGPKLLIQFQNNGVVDDSQLPKDRFSAERLKGVDSTLKIQPAKLEDSAVYLCASSHLTSGANVLTFGAGSRLTVL.

CDR3 DNA sequence: TGTGCCAGCAGCTTAGTAAGCAGCGACACAGATACGCAGTATTTT. It translates to CASSLVSSDTDTQYF. The rearrangement uses TRBV7-9 and TRBJ2-3; D remains unclear. Trimming removed 1 base at V and 2 bases at J, with 10 bases between. CDR1 is SEHNR, CDR2 FQNEAQ, per germline (reference sequence). This CDR3 is 15 amino acids long.

This chain uses TRBV5-5 with TRBJ2-5; a possible D gene is TRBD1 (6 bases). The length of the CDR3 is 14 residues. Trimming took off 4 bases at V and 4 bases at J, with 14 bases between the two ends. Germline V gives CDR1 SGHKS, CDR2 YYEKEE (reference sequence). CDR3 DNA: TGTGCCAGCAGCCGAGGGGGTTGGTTAGAGACCCAGTACTTC. Encoded protein: CASSRGGWLETQYF.

The V and J genes are TRBV25-1 and TRBJ2-2, with 7 positions matching TRBD1. Germline trimming cut 4 bases from V and 6 bases from J; bases unmatched to any gene: 5. This CDR3 has 14 residues. In germline, CDR1 is MGHDK, CDR2 SYGVNS. CDR3 bases: TGTGCCAGCAGTGGACAGGGATCCGCCGGGGAGCTGTTTTTT. Residues: CASSGQGSAGELFF. Together with reference TRBV25-1 and TRBJ2-2, the CDR3 gives the full variable domain: EADIYQTPRYLVIGTGKKITLECSQTMGHDKMYWYQQDPGMELHLIHYSYGVNSTEKGDLSSESTVSRIRTEHFPLTLESARPSHTSQYLCASSGQGSAGELFFGEGSRLTVL.

The gene calls are TRBV19 and TRBJ1-5, with TRBD1 matching over 7 bases. There are 17 residues in the CDR3. Germline values: CDR1 LNHDA, CDR2 SQIVND (reference sequence). Trimming cost V 5 bases and J 0 bases; bases outside gene matches: 10. The CDR3 nucleotides are TGTGCCAGTAGTCCTTCAACCGGGACAGATAGCAATCAGCCCCAGCATTTT. This codes for CASSPSTGTDSNQPQHF.

J is TRBJ1-2 and V is TRBV5-1; a possible D gene is TRBD1 (5 bases). The V gene's germline CDR1 is SGHRS and CDR2 YFSETQ. CDR3 size: 16 residues. V was pared by 0 bases and J by 6 bases, with 18 bases between. CDR3 protein: CASSLADEPGPNGYTF. Here the CDR3 DNA reads TGCGCCAGCAGCTTGGCCGATGAGCCAGGGCCGAATGGCTACACCTTC.

The chain employs TRBV18 and TRBJ2-3; 13 nucleotides align to TRBD2. Germline CDR1 KGHSH, CDR2 LQKENI. This CDR3 region has 18 residues. V was pared by 2 bases and J by 1 base, with 6 bases of the junction left unmatched. The CDR3 loop is CASSPSDGTSGGTDTQYF. CDR3 DNA: TGTGCCAGCTCACCATCTGACGGGACTAGCGGGGGCACAGATACGCAGTATTTT.

V gene TRBV13 combines with J gene TRBJ1-6, with D perhaps TRBD1 (5 bases). The germline V and J ends were trimmed by 5 bases and 7 bases, with 15 bases remaining between them. The CDR3 covers 15 residues. CDR1 PRHDT and CDR2 FYEKMQ come from the germline V gene (reference sequence). CDR3 in amino acids: CASSPYGGENSPLHF. The CDR3 DNA sequence: TGTGCCAGCAGCCCATACGGAGGGGAGAATTCACCCCTCCACTTT.

The genes are TRBV6-5 and TRBJ2-3; 7 bases fit TRBD1. The germline CDR1 and CDR2 sequences are MNHEY and SVGAGI. V was pared by 2 bases and J by 5 bases, with 10 bases of the junction left unmatched. The CDR3 is made up of 16 amino acids. CDR3 amino acids: CASSYLRTGREDTQYF. The CDR3, as DNA: TGTGCCAGCAGTTACCTTCGGACAGGACGGGAAGATACGCAGTATTTT.